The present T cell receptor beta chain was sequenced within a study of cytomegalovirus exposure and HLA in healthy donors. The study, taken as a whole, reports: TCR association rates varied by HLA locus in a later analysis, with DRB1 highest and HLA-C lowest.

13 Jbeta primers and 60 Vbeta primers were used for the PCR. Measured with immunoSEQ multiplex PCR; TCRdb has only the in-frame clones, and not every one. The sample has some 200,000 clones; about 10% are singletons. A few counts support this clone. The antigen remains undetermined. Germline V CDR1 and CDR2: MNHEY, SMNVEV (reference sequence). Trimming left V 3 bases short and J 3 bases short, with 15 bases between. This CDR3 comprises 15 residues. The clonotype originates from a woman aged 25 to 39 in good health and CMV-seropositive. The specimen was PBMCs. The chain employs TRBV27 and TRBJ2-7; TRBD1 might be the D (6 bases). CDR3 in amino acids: CASSFMDRTRYEQYF. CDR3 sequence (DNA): TGTGCCAGCAGTTTCATGGACAGAACTCGCTACGAGCAGTACTTC.